These T cell receptor beta chains were read from a single sample in a study of blood T cell repertoires in COVID-19. TCRdb's copy holds only in-frame clones and misses some; the assay was immunoSEQ multiplex PCR. This sample carries roughly 200,000 clones, about 85% of them seen once, and the ten largest clones take approximately 19%. Input material: PBMCs or T cells enriched from blood (not recorded which). The receptor source for this set is a man aged 40-55 years who had recovered from COVID-19. Both conserved end residues are part of each CDR3. A D gene is named only where the DNA matches it firmly.

J,D,V,CDR3
TRBJ2-1,.,TRBV4-2,CASSQDEDSPREQFF
TRBJ1-1,TRBD1,TRBV6-5,CASSPQGTGGTEAFF
TRBJ2-7,.,TRBV5-6,CASRERKNSPSYEQYF
TRBJ2-7,TRBD1,TRBV11-3,CASSTGQGSYEQYF
TRBJ2-7,TRBD2,TRBV10-1,CASSGGLAGASYEQYF
TRBJ2-2,TRBD2,TRBV2,CASRRLAGGTGELFF
TRBJ2-5,.,TRBV11-3,CASSASWLQETQYF
TRBJ2-2,.,TRBV27,CASSLSRINTGELFF
TRBJ1-1,.,TRBV25-1,CASSQGSEAFF
TRBJ1-5,.,TRBV3-1/TRBV3-2,CASSQDISPQPQHF
TRBJ2-2,.,TRBV7-7,CASSLSETGELFF
TRBJ2-5,.,TRBV9,CASSVAGSLKTQYF
TRBJ1-2,TRBD1,TRBV12-3/TRBV12-4,CASSLQGAYGYTF
TRBJ1-2,TRBD1,TRBV28,CASSAPGQDYGYTF
TRBJ2-2,.,TRBV10-3,CAISEHGGTAGELFF
TRBJ1-1,TRBD1,TRBV28,CASSFPDRDWMAFF
TRBJ2-7,.,TRBV30,CAWSVSGSFYEQYF
TRBJ2-5,TRBD2,TRBV30,CAWRLAGGETQYF
TRBJ2-1,TRBD2,TRBV29-1,CSVEASLFSGSYNEQFF
TRBJ1-1,TRBD1,TRBV28,CASSLVGQGGMNTEAFF
TRBJ1-5,TRBD1,TRBV27,CASYRDRYSNQPQHF
TRBJ2-1,TRBD1,TRBV6-1,CASSEDQVGTGDNEQFF
TRBJ2-7,TRBD2,TRBV27,CASSSRTGTSGDYEQYF
TRBJ1-1,.,TRBV7-6,CASSSPREGGNTEAFF
TRBJ2-2,TRBD1,TRBV4-3,CASSQTPGTGIPGELFF
TRBJ1-4,.,TRBV5-8,CASRDRGGNEKLFF
TRBJ1-6,.,TRBV6-5,CASSYEAPQSPLHF
TRBJ1-6,.,TRBV7-2,CASSQTGVASPLHF
TRBJ2-1,.,TRBV2,CASSGFIAAEQFF
TRBJ2-7,.,TRBV20-1,CSARDSYEQYF
TRBJ2-5,TRBD2,TRBV6-6,CASSPTTSGAKETQYF
TRBJ1-2,.,TRBV29-1,CSVDVRDTYGYTF
TRBJ1-5,.,TRBV30,CAWSPQGNQPQHF
TRBJ2-7,.,TRBV7-9,CASSPDTYEQYF
TRBJ2-7,TRBD1,TRBV5-4,CASSEGTAEQYF
TRBJ2-7,TRBD1,TRBV10-3,CAISDLRGSLPLEQYF
TRBJ2-7,TRBD2,TRBV9,CASSSSGRAAPNEQYF
TRBJ1-5,TRBD1,TRBV7-8,CASSSRQGAQPQHF
TRBJ1-6,.,TRBV27,CASSFSNSPLHF